This entry describes one T cell receptor (beta chain). Its antigen is as yet unknown. The PCR employed 60 Vbeta primers together with 13 Jbeta primers. The method was immunoSEQ multiplex PCR; TCRdb's version includes in-frame clones alone and lacks a portion of them. The table for this sample gives some 130,000 clones. These data originate in a study of cytomegalovirus exposure and HLA in healthy donors. The V gene's germline CDR1 is MNHEY and CDR2 SMNVEV (reference sequence). The V gene end was trimmed by 7 bases and the J gene end by 4 bases; junction bases not matched to a gene: 5. The CDR3 runs 13 residues. Whole-study findings and limits: Reportedly, a later analysis found an Asian-associated ancestry cluster had fewer N-insertions than the roughly 700-donor mean. A highly shared variant cluster was judged a likely technical artifact. Earlier results showed most TCR beta V segments being productive about 90% or about 30% of the time.

This chain joins TRBV27 and TRBJ1-2, with 8 bases lining up with TRBD1. The sample comprised PBMCs. The clonotype originates from a young man in good health and CMV-seronegative. CDR3 in DNA: TGTGCCAGCACCGCAGACAGGGGCTATGGCTACACCTTC. It encodes CASTADRGYGYTF.